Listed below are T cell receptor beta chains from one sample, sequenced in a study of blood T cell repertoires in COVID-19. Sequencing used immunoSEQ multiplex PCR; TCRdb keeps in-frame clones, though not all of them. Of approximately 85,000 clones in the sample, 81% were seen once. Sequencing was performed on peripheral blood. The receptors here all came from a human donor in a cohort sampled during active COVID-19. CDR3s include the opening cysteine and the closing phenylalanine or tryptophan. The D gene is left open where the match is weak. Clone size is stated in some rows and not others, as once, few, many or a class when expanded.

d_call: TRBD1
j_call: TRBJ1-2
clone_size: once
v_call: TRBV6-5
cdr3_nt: TGTGCCAGCAAACGGGACAGTCACTATGGCTACACCTTC
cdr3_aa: CASKRDSHYGYTF

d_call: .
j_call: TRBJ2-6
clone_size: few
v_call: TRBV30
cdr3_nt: TGTGCCTGGAGTGTACTTAGTTTTTCTGGGGCCAACGTCCTGACTTTC
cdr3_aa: CAWSVLSFSGANVLTF

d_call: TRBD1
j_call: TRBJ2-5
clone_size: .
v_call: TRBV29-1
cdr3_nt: TGCAGCGTAGGACAGGGGGCTGAAGAGACCCAGTACTTC
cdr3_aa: CSVGQGAEETQYF

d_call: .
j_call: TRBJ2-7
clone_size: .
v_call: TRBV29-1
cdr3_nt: TGCAGCGTGGCGGGGCAGTACGAGCAGTACTTC
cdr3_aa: CSVAGQYEQYF

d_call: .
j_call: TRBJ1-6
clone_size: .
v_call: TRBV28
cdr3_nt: TGTGCCAGCAGTTTCCTCGAGGTTGGCAATTCACCCCTCCACTTT
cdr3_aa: CASSFLEVGNSPLHF

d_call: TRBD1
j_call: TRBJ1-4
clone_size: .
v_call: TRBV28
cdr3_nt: TGTGCCAGCACCTCTTCGACAGGGGGGCGTGAAAAACTGTTTTTT
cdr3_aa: CASTSSTGGREKLFF

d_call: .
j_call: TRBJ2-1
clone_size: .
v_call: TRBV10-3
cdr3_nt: TGTGCCATCAGTGAGTCGAACAGGGGGGGAGATGAGCAGTTCTTC
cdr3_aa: CAISESNRGGDEQFF

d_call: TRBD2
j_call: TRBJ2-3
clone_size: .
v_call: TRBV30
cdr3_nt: TGTGCCTGGGGGGGAGGGAGCGCAGATACGCAGTATTTT
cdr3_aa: CAWGGGSADTQYF

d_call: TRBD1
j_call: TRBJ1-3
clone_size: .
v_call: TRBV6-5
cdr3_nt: TGTGCCAGCACCGCGGGACAGAATACTGGAAACACCATATATTTT
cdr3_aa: CASTAGQNTGNTIYF

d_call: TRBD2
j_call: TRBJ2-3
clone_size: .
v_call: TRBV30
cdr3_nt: TGTGCCTGGAGTGTAACGCGCGAGACTAGCCCTTCGTCGGGCACGCAGTATTTT
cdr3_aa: CAWSVTRETSPSSGTQYF

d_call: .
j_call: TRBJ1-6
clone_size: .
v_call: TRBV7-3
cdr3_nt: TGTGCCAGCAGCTTTAGTCCGGGGAGTTCACCCCTCCACTTT
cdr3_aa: CASSFSPGSSPLHF

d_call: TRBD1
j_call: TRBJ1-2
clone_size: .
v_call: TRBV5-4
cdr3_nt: TGTGCCAGCAGCCGCGACCAGGGGGCGGGGGGCTACACCTTC
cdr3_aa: CASSRDQGAGGYTF

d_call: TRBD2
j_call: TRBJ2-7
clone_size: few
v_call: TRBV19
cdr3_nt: TGTGCCAGTAGTGAACCGGGACTAGGAGCTTCTCAGTACTTC
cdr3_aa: CASSEPGLGASQYF

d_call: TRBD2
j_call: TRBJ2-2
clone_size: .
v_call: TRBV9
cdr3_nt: TGTGCCAGCAGCCCTCGGGGGGGGACCGGGGAGCTGTTTTTT
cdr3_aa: CASSPRGGTGELFF

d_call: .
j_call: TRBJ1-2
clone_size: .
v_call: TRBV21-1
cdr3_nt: TGTGCCAGCAGCAAAGGGGGGCGAGGGACCCCTTTTAGCTATGGCTACACCTTC
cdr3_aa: CASSKGGRGTPFSYGYTF

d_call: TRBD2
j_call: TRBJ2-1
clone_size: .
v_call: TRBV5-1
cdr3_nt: TGCGCCAGCACCTTGAGGACTAGCGGGGACTACAATGAGCAGTTCTTC
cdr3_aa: CASTLRTSGDYNEQFF

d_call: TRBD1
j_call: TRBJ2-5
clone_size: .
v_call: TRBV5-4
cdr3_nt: TGTGCCAGCAGTCAGGACAGGCGTGAGACCCAGTACTTC
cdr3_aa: CASSQDRRETQYF

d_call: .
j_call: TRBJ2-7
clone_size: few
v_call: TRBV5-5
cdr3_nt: TGTGCCAGCAGCTTGGGGGCTCTTCGAGCCTACGAGCAGTACTTC
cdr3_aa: CASSLGALRAYEQYF

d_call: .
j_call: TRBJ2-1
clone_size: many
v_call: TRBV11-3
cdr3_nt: TGTGCCAAGCCGGGTGTGGCCTACAATGAGCAGTTCTTC
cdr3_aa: CAKPGVAYNEQFF

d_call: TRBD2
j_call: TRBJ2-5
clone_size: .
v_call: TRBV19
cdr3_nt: TGTGCCAGTAGTAAGCGGGGTCGGGGGGGACAAGAGACCCAGTACTTC
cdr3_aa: CASSKRGRGGQETQYF

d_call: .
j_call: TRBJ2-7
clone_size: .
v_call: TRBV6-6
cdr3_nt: TGTGCCAGCAGCCCCCTCGGACAGTCGCGACCCTACGAGCAGTACTTC
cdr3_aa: CASSPLGQSRPYEQYF

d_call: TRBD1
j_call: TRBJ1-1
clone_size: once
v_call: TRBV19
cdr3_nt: TGTGCCAGTAGTATAGGGACCGGGACAGGGAATGAAGCTTTCTTT
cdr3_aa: CASSIGTGTGNEAFF

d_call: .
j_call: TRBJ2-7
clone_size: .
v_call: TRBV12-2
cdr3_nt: TGTGCAAGTCGCTCACATCGGGGAAACTACGAGCAGTACTTC
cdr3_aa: CASRSHRGNYEQYF

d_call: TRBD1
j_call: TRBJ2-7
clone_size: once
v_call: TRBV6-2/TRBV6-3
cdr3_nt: TGTGCCAGCAGTTACGTTGACAGGGCTGTGCAGTACTTC
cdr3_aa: CASSYVDRAVQYF

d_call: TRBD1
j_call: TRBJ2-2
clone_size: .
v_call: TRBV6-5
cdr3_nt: TGTGCCAGCAGTTACCTCGGGACAGGGGTCACCGGGGAGCTGTTTTTT
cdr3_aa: CASSYLGTGVTGELFF

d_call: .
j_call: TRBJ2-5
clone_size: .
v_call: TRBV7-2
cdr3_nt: TGTGCCAGCAGCTTAGTTACAGGGTTCCAAGAGACCCAGTACTTC
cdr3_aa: CASSLVTGFQETQYF